This passage covers 28 T cell receptor beta chains from one sample sequenced in a study of blood T cell repertoires in COVID-19. Using immunoSEQ multiplex PCR, the repertoire was profiled, and TCRdb retains in-frame clones only, with some absent. This sample has about 59,000 clones, with 75% to 95% found just once. Material for sequencing was peripheral blood. These receptor sequences come from a human donor in a cohort sampled during active COVID-19.

The chain combines TRBV11-1 with TRBJ2-3, with 8 bases that match TRBD1. The CDR3 sequence is 15 residues long. The germline gives CDR1 SGHAT, CDR2 FQDESV (reference sequence). V shed 6 bases and J 1 base; nucleotides not matched to a gene: 6. CDR3 sequence: CASSERTGRTDTQYF. The CDR3 nucleotides are TGTGCCAGCAGTGAGAGGACAGGGCGCACAGATACGCAGTATTTT.

V usage is TRBV5-4 and J usage is TRBJ2-7, with 8 bases lining up with TRBD1. The CDR3 runs to 14 residues. Trimming removed 6 bases from V and 2 bases from J; junction bases left unmatched: 7. Germline-derived CDR1 and CDR2 are SGHNT and YYREEE (reference sequence). The DNA of the CDR3 is TGTGCCAGCAACTGGGACAGGAGTCCCTACGAGCAGTACTTC. Translated, it gives CASNWDRSPYEQYF.

The chain couples TRBV3-1 (or the pseudogene TRBV3-2) to TRBJ1-6; possibly TRBD1 for D (5 bases). This CDR3 is built from 16 residues. Trimming took off 1 base at V and 6 bases at J, with 13 bases between the two ends. Germline CDR1 is LGHDT and CDR2 is YNNKEL (reference sequence). The CDR3 DNA is TGTGCCAGCAGCCAAGCTTCGGGGGGTTTTAATTCACCCCTCCACTTT. Amino acid sequence: CASSQASGGFNSPLHF.

The chain employs TRBV6-2 or TRBV6-3 and TRBJ2-3; 13 bases align to TRBD2. Trimming at V came to 4 bases and at J to 1 base, leaving 5 bases not matched to a gene. The CDR3 is 17 residues long. Looked up from germline, CDR1 is MNHEY and CDR2 is SVGEGT. The CDR3: CASSSGTSGERTDTQYF. CDR3 bases: TGTGCCAGCAGTTCCGGGACTAGCGGGGAGCGCACAGATACGCAGTATTTT.

V gene TRBV6-2 or TRBV6-3 combines with J gene TRBJ1-2, with 9 bases aligning to TRBD1. Germline CDR1 is MNHEY and CDR2 is SVGEGT. This CDR3 is 14 amino acids long. The junction had 0 bases not matched to a gene; V was cut back by 2 bases and J by 2 bases. The CDR3 protein is CASSYGQGNYGYTF. In nucleotides, the CDR3 is TGTGCCAGCAGTTACGGACAGGGGAACTATGGCTACACCTTC.

The V call is TRBV7-2, the J call TRBJ2-2; possible D gene TRBD2, 6 bases. This CDR3 is 15 amino acids long. V lost 1 base, J lost 1 base, and 7 bases lay in between. The germline gives CDR1 SGHTA, CDR2 FQGNSA. The CDR3, as DNA: TGTGCCAGCAGCTTAGTGCGGGGGAACACCGGGGAGCTGTTTTTT. Its translation: CASSLVRGNTGELFF.

This chain links TRBV19 with TRBJ2-6; 8 nucleotides match TRBD1. V trimming: 8 bases; J trimming: 2 bases; junction bases outside the gene matches: 5. The CDR3 extends over 15 amino acids. Germline CDR1 reads LNHDA; CDR2 reads SQIVND (reference sequence). This CDR3 is CASRLQGAGANVLTF. The CDR3 DNA reads as TGTGCCAGTCGCCTACAGGGGGCTGGGGCCAACGTCCTGACTTTC. The entire variable domain, with the rest obtained from reference TRBV19 and TRBJ2-6, is as follows: DGGITQSPKYLFRKEGQNVTLSCEQNLNHDAMYWYRQDPGQGLRLIYYSQIVNDFQKGDIAEGYSVSREKKESFPLTVTSAQKNPTAFYLCASRLQGAGANVLTFGAGSRLTVL.

This clone was recorded once. The chain recombines TRBV28 with TRBJ1-5; D perhaps matches TRBD1 (6 bases). CDR1 is MDHEN, CDR2 SYDVKM, per germline. Trimming removed 1 base at V and 5 bases at J, with 12 bases between. There are 15 residues in the CDR3. CDR3 sequence (DNA): TGTGCCAGCAGTTTATATCTGGACAGCCATCAGCCCCAGCATTTT. Translated: CASSLYLDSHQPQHF. Variable domain in full (rest from reference TRBV28 and TRBJ1-5): DVKVTQSSRYLVKRTGEKVFLECVQDMDHENMFWYRQDPGLGLRLIYFSYDVKMKEKGDIPEGYSVSREKKERFSLILESASTNQTSMYLCASSLYLDSHQPQHFGDGTRLSIL.

The gene calls are TRBV18 and TRBJ1-3, with a weak D call TRBD1 (6 bases). Germline lookup yields CDR1 KGHSH and CDR2 LQKENI. The CDR3 is made up of 14 amino acids. Trimming took 3 bases from V and 1 from J, leaving 7 bases between them. The CDR3 region is CASSPQGSGNTIYF. In DNA form, the CDR3 reads TGTGCCAGCTCACCCCAGGGGTCTGGAAACACCATATATTTT.

The chain joins TRBV4-3 to TRBJ2-7; D unclear. Germline V lookup: CDR1 LGHNA, CDR2 YSLEER. The CDR3 contains 15 residues. Trimming removed 0 bases at V and 3 bases at J, with 12 bases between. CDR3 loop: CASSQDRNSLYEQYF. In DNA form, the CDR3 reads TGCGCCAGCAGCCAAGATAGGAACAGCCTCTACGAGCAGTACTTC.

For the CDR3, the DNA is TGTGCCAGCAGCGTGCTAATAGCGGGAGAAACAGATACGCAGTATTTT. Protein sequence: CASSVLIAGETDTQYF. The chain carries TRBV9 and TRBJ2-3, with 9 bases aligning to TRBD2. The CDR3 extends over 16 amino acids. J was trimmed by 3 bases and V by 2 bases; bases with no gene match: 7. The germline V gene encodes CDR1 SGDLS and CDR2 YYNGEE.

The chain recombines TRBV7-9 with TRBJ1-2; 7 bases agree with TRBD1. CDR1 is SEHNR and CDR2 is FQNEAQ in the germline V gene (reference sequence). This CDR3 comprises 15 residues. The junction had 9 bases not matched to a gene; V was cut back by 5 bases and J by 3 bases. CDR3 nucleotides: TGTGCCAGCAGCCCGCACAGGGGAGACGACTATGGCTACACCTTC. Translation: CASSPHRGDDYGYTF. The full variable domain, with the rest looked up from reference TRBV7-9 and TRBJ1-2, is DTGVSQNPRHKITKRGQNVTFRCDPISEHNRLYWYRQTLGQGPEFLTYFQNEAQLEKSRLLSDRFSAERPKGSFSTLEIQRTEQGDSAMYLCASSPHRGDDYGYTFGSGTRLTVV.

The J gene is TRBJ2-3, the V gene TRBV9; 13 bases agree with TRBD2. This CDR3 has 19 amino acids. J gave up 0 bases and V 0 bases, and 7 bases lay outside the gene matches. The germline V gene has CDR1 SGDLS and CDR2 YYNGEE. CDR3 sequence (DNA): TGTGCCAGCAGCGTAGACGGCCGACTAGCGGGAGGAAGCACAGATACGCAGTATTTT. This translates into CASSVDGRLAGGSTDTQYF.

The V and J genes are TRBV5-4 and TRBJ2-5; 8 nucleotides align to TRBD1. Germline V gene sequence: CDR1 SGHNT, CDR2 YYREEE (reference sequence). V was clipped by 4 bases and J by 10 bases; unmatched bases: 9. This CDR3 has 13 amino acids. CDR3 in amino acids: CASSRTGFRDQYF. CDR3 DNA sequence: TGTGCCAGCAGCAGGACAGGGTTCAGAGACCAGTACTTC.

CDR3 sequence reads: CASSPGQPYEQYF. The CDR3 region has the DNA TGTGCCAGCTCACCGGGACAGCCCTACGAGCAGTACTTC. The rearrangement links TRBV18 to TRBJ2-7; 7 bases match TRBD1. Germline V gene data show CDR1 as KGHSH and CDR2 as LQKENI. The V and J ends lost 3 bases and 2 bases, in that order; junction bases with no gene match: 1. The CDR3 runs to 13 residues.

The chain joins TRBV3-1 (or the pseudogene TRBV3-2) to TRBJ1-1; the D is unclear. Germline lookup yields CDR1 LGHDT and CDR2 YNNKEL (reference sequence). This CDR3 region has 15 residues. The V gene lost 0 bases and the J gene lost 4 bases, with 12 bases spanning the gap. CDR3 in DNA: TGTGCCAGCAGCCAAGATAGGACGGCGGGCACTGAAGCTTTCTTT. Protein: CASSQDRTAGTEAFF.

The V gene is TRBV5-1, the J gene TRBJ1-1, with no clear D. The CDR3 contains 14 residues. V lost 0 bases and J lost 1, with 7 bases in between. Germline V gene sequence: CDR1 SGHRS, CDR2 YFSETQ. CDR3 in DNA: TGCGCCAGCAGCTTGGTGGCAGGGAACACTGAAGCTTTCTTT. It codes for CASSLVAGNTEAFF.

The V call is TRBV5-1, the J call TRBJ2-7; TRBD2 agrees at 9 bases. The CDR3 sequence is 15 residues long. With 0 bases clipped from V and 1 base from J, the junction kept 2 bases outside the gene matches. CDR1 and CDR2 (germline): SGHRS, YFSETQ. CDR3 coding DNA: TGCGCCAGCAGCTTGGCCCTAGCGGGATCCTACGAGCAGTACTTC. This encodes CASSLALAGSYEQYF.

The table lists this clone with a few counts. The chain couples TRBV12-5 to TRBJ1-1, with 9 bases that match TRBD1. Trimming cost V 5 bases and J 6 bases; bases outside gene matches: 10. This CDR3 is 15 amino acids long. Germline V gene lookup returns CDR1 LGHNT and CDR2 FRNRAP. The DNA of the CDR3 is TGTGCTAGTGGTCTACTACAGGGGGCAGAAGCTGAAGCTTTCTTT. Residues: CASGLLQGAEAEAFF.

The chain links TRBV11-2 to TRBJ2-2; unclear D gene. CDR1 is SGHAT, CDR2 FQNNGV, per germline. This CDR3 comprises 13 residues. The V end lost 3 bases, the J end lost 2 bases, and 4 bases lay between the germline ends. The CDR3: CASSFSNTGELFF. CDR3 nucleotides: TGTGCCAGCAGCTTTTCTAACACCGGGGAGCTGTTTTTT.

The chain has TRBV27 and TRBJ1-6; a weak D match, TRBD1 (6 bases). Germline CDR1 reads MNHEY; CDR2 reads SMNVEV (reference sequence). V lost 6 bases, J lost 7 bases, and 16 bases lay in between. The CDR3 totals 15 residues. The CDR3 DNA is TGTGCCAGCAGCCCCGAGGGGGGGGGCAATTCACCCCTCCACTTT. It translates to CASSPEGGGNSPLHF.

J is TRBJ2-5 and V is TRBV7-2; 7 nucleotides line up with TRBD2. The CDR3 runs to 16 residues. Germline V lookup: CDR1 SGHTA, CDR2 FQGNSA. V was pared by 0 bases and J by 5 bases, with 9 bases of the junction left unmatched. This CDR3 reads CASSLALRQGGETQYF. The DNA for the CDR3 is TGTGCCAGCAGCTTAGCGCTGCGGCAGGGAGGGGAGACCCAGTACTTC.

The DNA for the CDR3 is TGTGCCAGTAGTATAGTTGGATTCTCTAGCTCCTACAATGAGCAGTTCTTC. The encoded protein is CASSIVGFSSSYNEQFF. The rearrangement joins TRBV19 to TRBJ2-1, with D hard to call. Trimming stripped 1 base from V and 0 bases from J, with 13 bases between. The germline V gene encodes CDR1 LNHDA and CDR2 SQIVND (reference sequence). The CDR3 loop spans 17 amino acids. Supplemented by reference TRBV19 and TRBJ2-1, the full variable domain reads DGGITQSPKYLFRKEGQNVTLSCEQNLNHDAMYWYRQDPGQGLRLIYYSQIVNDFQKGDIAEGYSVSREKKESFPLTVTSAQKNPTAFYLCASSIVGFSSSYNEQFFGPGTRLTVL.

This chain links TRBV2 with TRBJ1-5, with 7 positions matching TRBD1. From germline, CDR1 is SNHLY and CDR2 FYNNEI. The CDR3 runs 17 residues. Unmatched junction bases numbered 11, after V lost 6 bases and J lost 0 bases. The CDR3 DNA is TGTGCCAGCAGCCACGATTCGACAGGGATTAGCAATCAGCCCCAGCATTTT. This codes for CASSHDSTGISNQPQHF.

J is TRBJ1-4 and V is TRBV27; TRBD1 might be the D (6 bases). The CDR3 totals 14 residues. The V gene's germline CDR1 is MNHEY and CDR2 SMNVEV (reference sequence). V was clipped by 6 bases and J by 11 bases, with 19 bases between them. CDR3 protein: CASRPRTDELKLFF. In nucleotides, the CDR3 is TGTGCCAGCAGACCTCGGACAGACGAGTTGAAACTGTTTTTT.

This clone has only one observation. The J gene is TRBJ2-1, the V gene TRBV5-1; 10 nucleotides align to TRBD2. The CDR3 runs to 15 residues. The V gene's germline CDR1 is SGHRS and CDR2 YFSETQ. Trimming took 5 bases from V and 5 from J; bases not matched to a gene: 7. CDR3 loop: CASSLPSGGDNEQFF. Written as DNA, the CDR3 is TGCGCCAGCAGTCTTCCTAGCGGGGGAGACAATGAGCAGTTCTTC.

The chain recombines TRBV7-3 with TRBJ2-5; 9 bases are a match to TRBD2. The CDR3 runs 14 residues. Germline V gene lookup returns CDR1 SGHTA and CDR2 FQGTGA. Unmatched junction bases numbered 3, after V lost 2 bases and J lost 5 bases. The CDR3 reads CASSLAGGSETQYF. CDR3 DNA sequence: TGTGCCAGCAGCTTAGCGGGGGGGTCGGAGACCCAGTACTTC.

V usage is TRBV7-2 and J usage is TRBJ1-6, with D perhaps matching TRBD1 (5 bases). The CDR3 extends over 16 amino acids. CDR1 is SGHTA and CDR2 is FQGNSA in the germline V gene. V gave up 5 bases and J gave up 6 bases, with 17 bases separating them. DNA of the CDR3: TGTGCCAGCAGCAAACCATTGGGGGGTGGTAATTCACCCCTCCACTTT. It specifies CASSKPLGGGNSPLHF.